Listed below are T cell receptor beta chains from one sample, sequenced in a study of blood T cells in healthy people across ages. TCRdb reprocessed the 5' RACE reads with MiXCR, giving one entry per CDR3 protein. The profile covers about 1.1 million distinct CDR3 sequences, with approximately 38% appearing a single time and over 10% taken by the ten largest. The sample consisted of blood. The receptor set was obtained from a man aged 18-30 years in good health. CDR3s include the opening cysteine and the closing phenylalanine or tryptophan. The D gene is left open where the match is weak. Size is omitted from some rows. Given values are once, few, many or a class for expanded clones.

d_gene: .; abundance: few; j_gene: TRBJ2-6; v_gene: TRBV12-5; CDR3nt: TGTGCTAGTGGTTTGGTGAGAGGGAGTGGGGCCAACGTCCTGACTTTC; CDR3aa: CASGLVRGSGANVLTF
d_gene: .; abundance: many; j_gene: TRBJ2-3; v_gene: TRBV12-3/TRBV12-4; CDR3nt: TGTGCCAGCAGTTCCTTAGGCCAGCGGGCATCAGATACGCAGTATTTT; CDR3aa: CASSSLGQRASDTQYF
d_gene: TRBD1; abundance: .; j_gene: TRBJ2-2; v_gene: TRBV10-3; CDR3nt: TGTGCCATCAGGGATTCGACAGGGGGATCCGGGGAGCTGTTTTTT; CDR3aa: CAIRDSTGGSGELFF
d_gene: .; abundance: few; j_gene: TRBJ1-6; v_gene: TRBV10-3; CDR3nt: TGTGCCATCAGTTCCAGGGTAACTAATTCACCCCTCCACTTT; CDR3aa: CAISSRVTNSPLHF
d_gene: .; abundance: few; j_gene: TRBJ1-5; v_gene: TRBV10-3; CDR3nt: TGTGCCATCAGTGAGTCGGATCAGCCCCAGCATTTT; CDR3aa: CAISESDQPQHF
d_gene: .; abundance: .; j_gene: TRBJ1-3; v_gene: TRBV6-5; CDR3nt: TGTGCCAGCAGACCTGGGGGCTCTGGAAACACCATATATTTT; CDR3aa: CASRPGGSGNTIYF
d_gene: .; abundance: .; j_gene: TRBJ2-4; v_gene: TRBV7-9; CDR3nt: TGTGCCAACAGCTTAGGGCGGACGGGGGAGGCCAAAAACATTCAGTACTTC; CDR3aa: CANSLGRTGEAKNIQYF
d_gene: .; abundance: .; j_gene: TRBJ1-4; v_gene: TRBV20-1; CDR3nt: TGCAGTGCTAGAGTTCTTTCGGGTAATGAAAAACTGTTTTTT; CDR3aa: CSARVLSGNEKLFF
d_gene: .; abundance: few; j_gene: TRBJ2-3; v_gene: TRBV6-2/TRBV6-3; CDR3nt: TGTGCCAGCAGTTACCGGACGGACTCCACAGATACGCAGTATTTT; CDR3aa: CASSYRTDSTDTQYF
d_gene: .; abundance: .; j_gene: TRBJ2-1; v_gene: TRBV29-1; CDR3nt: TGCAGCGTAGGTCTAATCTCCTACAATGAGCAGTTCTTC; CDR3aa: CSVGLISYNEQFF
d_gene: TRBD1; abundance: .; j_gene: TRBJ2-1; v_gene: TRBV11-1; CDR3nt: TGTGCCAGCAGCTATGAGGACAGGTATTACAATGAGCAGTTCTTC; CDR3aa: CASSYEDRYYNEQFF
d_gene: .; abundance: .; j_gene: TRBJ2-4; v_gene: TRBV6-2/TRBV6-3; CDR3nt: TGTGCCAGCGGGGACTCCCTAGCCAAAAACATTCAGTACTTC; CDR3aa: CASGDSLAKNIQYF
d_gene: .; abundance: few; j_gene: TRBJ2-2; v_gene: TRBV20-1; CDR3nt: TGCAGTGCTAGAGATGTTGGCAGATCCACCGGGGAGCTGTTTTTT; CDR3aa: CSARDVGRSTGELFF
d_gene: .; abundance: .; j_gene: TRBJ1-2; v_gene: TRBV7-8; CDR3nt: TGTGCCAGCAGCTTTAACAAGGACGGCTACACCTTC; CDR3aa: CASSFNKDGYTF
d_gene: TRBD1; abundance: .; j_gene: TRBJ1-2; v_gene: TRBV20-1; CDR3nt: TGCAGTGCTGCCACAGGGGACTGGGGTGGCTACACCTTC; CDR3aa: CSAATGDWGGYTF
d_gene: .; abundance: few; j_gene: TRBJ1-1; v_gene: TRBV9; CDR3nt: TGTGCCAGCAGCGTAGGCGGGACCTACAACACTGAAGCTTTCTTT; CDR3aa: CASSVGGTYNTEAFF
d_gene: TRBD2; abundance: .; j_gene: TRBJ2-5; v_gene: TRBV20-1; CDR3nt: TGCAGTGCTAGAGGCGGGGGGGCCACGGAGACCCAGTACTTC; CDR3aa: CSARGGGATETQYF
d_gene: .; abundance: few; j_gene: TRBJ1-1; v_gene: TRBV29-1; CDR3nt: TGCAGCGTCTCCGGGACAACTGAAGCTTTCTTT; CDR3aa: CSVSGTTEAFF
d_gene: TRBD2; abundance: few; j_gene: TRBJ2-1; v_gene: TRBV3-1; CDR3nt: TGTGCCAGCAGCCGAGCCCTACCTAGCGGGGGGCACAATGAGCAGTTCTTC; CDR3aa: CASSRALPSGGHNEQFF
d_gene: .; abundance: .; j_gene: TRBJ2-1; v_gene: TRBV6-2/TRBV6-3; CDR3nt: TGTGCCAGCTGGGACGGCGGTGGCAATGAGCAGTTCTTC; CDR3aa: CASWDGGGNEQFF
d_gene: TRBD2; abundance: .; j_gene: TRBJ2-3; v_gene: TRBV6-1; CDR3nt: TGTGCCAGCACCCAACTCGGACTAGCGGAGAGCACAGATACGCAGTATTTT; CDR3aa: CASTQLGLAESTDTQYF
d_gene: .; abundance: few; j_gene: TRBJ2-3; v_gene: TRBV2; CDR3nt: TGTGCCACCCTTGTCCAGGGTACGCAGTATTTT; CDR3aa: CATLVQGTQYF
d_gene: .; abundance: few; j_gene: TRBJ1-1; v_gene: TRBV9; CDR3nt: TGTGCCAGCAGCGTCGGACAACACACTGAAGCTTTCTTT; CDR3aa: CASSVGQHTEAFF
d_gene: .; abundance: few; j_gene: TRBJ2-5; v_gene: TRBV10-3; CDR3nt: TGTGCCATCAGTGAAACTCTTGAGGGGAAAGAGACCCGGTACTTC; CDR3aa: CAISETLEGKETRYF
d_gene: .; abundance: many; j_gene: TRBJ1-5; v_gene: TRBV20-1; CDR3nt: TGCAGTGCTAGCTTGGTTAATCAGCCCCAGCATTTT; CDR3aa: CSASLVNQPQHF
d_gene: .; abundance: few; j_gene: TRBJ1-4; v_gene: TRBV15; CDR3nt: TGTGCCACCAGTGAAGAGATCAATGGACCGTTTTTT; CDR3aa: CATSEEINGPFF
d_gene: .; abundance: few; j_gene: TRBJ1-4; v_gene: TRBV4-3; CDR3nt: TGCGCCAGCAGCCAAGATTCAGAGGCAACTAATGAAAAACTGTTTTTT; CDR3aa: CASSQDSEATNEKLFF
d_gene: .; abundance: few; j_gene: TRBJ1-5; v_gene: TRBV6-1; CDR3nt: TGTGCCAGCAGGTCTAGCCCTCTTGGGGGCAATCAGCCCCAGCATTTT; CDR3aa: CASRSSPLGGNQPQHF
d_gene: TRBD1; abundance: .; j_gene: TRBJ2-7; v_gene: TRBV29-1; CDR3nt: TGCAGCGCCTGGACAGGGGGAAACTACGAGCAGTACTTC; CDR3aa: CSAWTGGNYEQYF
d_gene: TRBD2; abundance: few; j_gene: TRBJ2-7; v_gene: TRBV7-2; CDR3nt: TGTGCCAGCGGCCCCACGGGGGGAAGCTCCTACGAGCAGTACTTC; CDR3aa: CASGPTGGSSYEQYF
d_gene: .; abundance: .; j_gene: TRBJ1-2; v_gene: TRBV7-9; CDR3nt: TGTGCCAGCAGCTTATTTGACAGCCCAAACTATGGCTACACCTTC; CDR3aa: CASSLFDSPNYGYTF
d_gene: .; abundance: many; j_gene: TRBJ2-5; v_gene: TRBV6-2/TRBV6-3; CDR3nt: TGTGCCAGCAGTACTCAATCCCAGACCCAGTACTTC; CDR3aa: CASSTQSQTQYF
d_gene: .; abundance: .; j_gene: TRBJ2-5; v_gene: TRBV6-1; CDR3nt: TGTGCCAGCAGTGCAAGGGACATTCCAGAGACCCAGTACTTC; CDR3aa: CASSARDIPETQYF
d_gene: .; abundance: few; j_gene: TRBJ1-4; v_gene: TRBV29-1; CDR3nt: TGCAGCACCCACGGGACAACCTCGACTAATGAAAAACTGTTTTTT; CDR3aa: CSTHGTTSTNEKLFF
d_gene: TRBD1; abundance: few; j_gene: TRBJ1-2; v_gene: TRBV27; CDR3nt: TGTGCCAGCAGTGCTAGGGACAGGGAGACCGAGTACTATGGCTACACCTTC; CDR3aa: CASSARDRETEYYGYTF
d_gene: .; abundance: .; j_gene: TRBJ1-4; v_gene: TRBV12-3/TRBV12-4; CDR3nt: TGTGCCAGCAGATCACAAGGCTCGAATGAAAAACTGTTTTTT; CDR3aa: CASRSQGSNEKLFF